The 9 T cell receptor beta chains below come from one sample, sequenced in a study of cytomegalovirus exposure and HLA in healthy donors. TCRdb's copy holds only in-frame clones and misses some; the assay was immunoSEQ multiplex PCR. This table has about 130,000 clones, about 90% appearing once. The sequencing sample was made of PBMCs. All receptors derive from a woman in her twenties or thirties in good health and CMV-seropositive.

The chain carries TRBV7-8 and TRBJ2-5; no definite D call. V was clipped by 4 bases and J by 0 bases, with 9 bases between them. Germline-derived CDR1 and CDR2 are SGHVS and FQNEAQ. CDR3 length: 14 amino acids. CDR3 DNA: TGTGCCAGCAGCTATAGAACCAACCAAGAGACCCAGTACTTC. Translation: CASSYRTNQETQYF.

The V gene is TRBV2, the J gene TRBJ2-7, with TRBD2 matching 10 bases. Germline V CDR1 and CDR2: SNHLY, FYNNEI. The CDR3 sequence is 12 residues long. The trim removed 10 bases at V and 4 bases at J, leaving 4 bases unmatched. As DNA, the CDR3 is TGTGCCACCACGACTAGCGGGTACGAGCAGTACTTC. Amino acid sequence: CATTTSGYEQYF. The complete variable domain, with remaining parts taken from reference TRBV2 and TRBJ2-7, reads EPEVTQTPSHQVTQMGQEVILRCVPISNHLYFYWYRQILGQKVEFLVSFYNNEISEKSEIFDDQFSVERPDGSNFTLKIRSTKLEDSAMYFCATTTSGYEQYFGPGTRLTVT.

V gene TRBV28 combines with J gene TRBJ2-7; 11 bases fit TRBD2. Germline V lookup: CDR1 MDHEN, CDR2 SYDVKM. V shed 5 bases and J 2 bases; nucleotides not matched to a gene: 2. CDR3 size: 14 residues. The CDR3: CASSILAGAYEQYF. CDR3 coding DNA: TGTGCCAGCAGTATACTAGCGGGGGCCTACGAGCAGTACTTC.

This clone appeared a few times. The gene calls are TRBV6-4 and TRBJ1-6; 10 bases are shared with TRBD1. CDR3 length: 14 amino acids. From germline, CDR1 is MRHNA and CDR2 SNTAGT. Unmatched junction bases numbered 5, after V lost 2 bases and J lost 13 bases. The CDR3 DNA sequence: TGTGCCAGCAGTGACGGGACAGGGGTTTCGCCCCTCCACTTT. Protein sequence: CASSDGTGVSPLHF.

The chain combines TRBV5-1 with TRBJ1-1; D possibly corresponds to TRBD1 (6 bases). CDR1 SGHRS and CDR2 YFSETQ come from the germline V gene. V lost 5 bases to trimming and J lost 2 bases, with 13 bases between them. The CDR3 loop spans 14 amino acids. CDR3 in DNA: TGCGCCAGCAGGAACAGGGACCTAAACACTGAAGCTTTCTTT. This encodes CASRNRDLNTEAFF.

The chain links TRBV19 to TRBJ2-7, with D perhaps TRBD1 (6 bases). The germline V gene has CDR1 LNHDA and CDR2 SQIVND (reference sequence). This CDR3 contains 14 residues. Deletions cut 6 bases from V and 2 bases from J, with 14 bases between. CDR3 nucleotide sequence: TGTGCCAGTAGGAGGGCGGACAGACCCTACGAGCAGTACTTC. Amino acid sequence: CASRRADRPYEQYF.

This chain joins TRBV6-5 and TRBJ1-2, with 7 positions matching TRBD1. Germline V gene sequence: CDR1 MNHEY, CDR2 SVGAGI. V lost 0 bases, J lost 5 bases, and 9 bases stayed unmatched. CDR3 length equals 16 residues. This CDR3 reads CASSYSGTDQHYGYTF. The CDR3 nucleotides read TGTGCCAGCAGTTACTCCGGGACAGACCAACATTATGGCTACACCTTC.

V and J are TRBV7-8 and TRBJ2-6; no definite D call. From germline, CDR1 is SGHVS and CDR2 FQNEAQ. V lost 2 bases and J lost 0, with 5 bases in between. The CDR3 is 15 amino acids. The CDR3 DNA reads TGTGCCAGCAGCTTAATTTACTCTGGGGCCAACGTCCTGACTTTC. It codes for CASSLIYSGANVLTF. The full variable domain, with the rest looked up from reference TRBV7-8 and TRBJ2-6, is GAGVSQSPRYKVAKRGQDVALRCDPISGHVSLFWYQQALGQGPEFLTYFQNEAQLDKSGLPSDRFFAERPEGSVSTLKIQRTQQEDSAVYLCASSLIYSGANVLTFGAGSRLTVL.

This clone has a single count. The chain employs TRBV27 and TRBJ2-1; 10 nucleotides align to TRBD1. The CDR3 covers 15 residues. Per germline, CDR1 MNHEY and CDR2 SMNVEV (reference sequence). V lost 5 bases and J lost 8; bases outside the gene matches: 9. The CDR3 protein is CASSTGTGARDEQFF. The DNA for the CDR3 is TGTGCCAGCAGTACTGGGACAGGGGCTAGGGATGAGCAGTTCTTC.